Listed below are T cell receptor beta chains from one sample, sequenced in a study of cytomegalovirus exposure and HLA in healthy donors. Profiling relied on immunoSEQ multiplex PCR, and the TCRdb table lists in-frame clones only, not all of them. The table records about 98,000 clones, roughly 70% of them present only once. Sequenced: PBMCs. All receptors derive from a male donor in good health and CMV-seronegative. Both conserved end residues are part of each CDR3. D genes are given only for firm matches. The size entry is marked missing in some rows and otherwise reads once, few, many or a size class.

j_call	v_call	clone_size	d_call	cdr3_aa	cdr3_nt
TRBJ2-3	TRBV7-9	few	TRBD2	CASSLARGGSTDTQYF	TGTGCCAGCAGCTTAGCGCGCGGGGGAAGCACAGATACGCAGTATTTT
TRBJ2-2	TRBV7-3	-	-	CASSPGSSFTHTGELFF	TGTGCCAGCAGCCCGGGGTCGTCCTTTACTCACACCGGGGAGCTGTTTTTT
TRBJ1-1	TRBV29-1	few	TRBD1	CSAGQGTNTEAFF	TGCAGCGCCGGACAGGGGACGAACACTGAAGCTTTCTTT
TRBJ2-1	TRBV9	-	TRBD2	CASSQGGRTSNEQFF	TGTGCCAGCAGTCAGGGCGGGAGGACCTCCAATGAGCAGTTCTTC
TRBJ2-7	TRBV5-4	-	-	CASSNKYYEQYF	TGTGCCAGCAGTAACAAGTACTACGAGCAGTACTTC
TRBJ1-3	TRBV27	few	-	CASSLYPTHGRENTIYF	TGTGCCAGCAGTTTATACCCTACTCACGGTAGAGAGAACACCATATATTTT
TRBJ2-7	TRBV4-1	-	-	CASSRGTDSTYEQYF	TGCGCCAGCAGCCGCGGGACAGACAGTACCTACGAGCAGTACTTC
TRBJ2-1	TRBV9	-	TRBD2	CASSASGTKSSYNEQFF	TGTGCCAGCAGCGCGTCCGGGACTAAAAGCTCCTACAATGAGCAGTTCTTC
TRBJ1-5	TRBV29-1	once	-	CSAGGGFYQPQHF	TGCAGCGCCGGGGGAGGTTTTTATCAGCCCCAGCATTTT
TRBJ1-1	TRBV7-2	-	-	CASSLTVNTEAFF	TGTGCCAGCAGCTTAACGGTAAACACTGAAGCTTTCTTT
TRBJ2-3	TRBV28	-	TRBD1	CASSEGTVADTQYF	TGTGCCAGCAGCGAAGGGACAGTAGCAGATACGCAGTATTTT
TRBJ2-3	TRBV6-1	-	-	CASSQNGRDTQYF	TGTGCCAGCAGTCAAAACGGGAGAGATACGCAGTATTTT
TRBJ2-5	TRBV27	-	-	CASSRTRGDQETQYF	TGTGCCAGCAGTAGGACCAGGGGGGACCAAGAGACCCAGTACTTC
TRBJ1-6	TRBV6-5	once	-	CASSYTVISYNSPLHF	TGTGCCAGCAGTTATACAGTAATCTCCTATAATTCACCCCTCCACTTT
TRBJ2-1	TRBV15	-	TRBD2	CATSRDWRESAYNEQFF	TGTGCCACCAGCAGAGATTGGCGGGAGAGCGCCTACAATGAGCAGTTCTTC
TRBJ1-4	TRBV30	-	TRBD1	CAWSGPGTGEEKLFF	TGTGCCTGGAGTGGTCCCGGGACAGGCGAAGAAAAACTGTTTTTT
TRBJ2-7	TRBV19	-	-	CASSAGQVNYEQYF	TGTGCCAGTAGTGCTGGGCAAGTTAACTACGAGCAGTACTTC